These T cell receptor beta chains were read from a single sample in a study of cytomegalovirus exposure and HLA in healthy donors. Using immunoSEQ multiplex PCR, the repertoire was profiled, and TCRdb retains in-frame clones only, with some absent. The profile shows around 100,000 clones, 55% to 75% of them singletons. Material: PBMCs. These receptors came from a woman aged 18-35 years in good health and CMV-seropositive. CDR3s include the opening cysteine and the closing phenylalanine or tryptophan. The D gene is left open where the match is weak. Part of the rows lack a size; the others show once, few, many or a class for expanded clones.

NA,TRBV6-5,TRBJ1-2,NA,CASSYSQAPYGYTF,TGTGCCAGCAGTTACTCCCAAGCCCCCTATGGCTACACCTTC
NA,TRBV5-4,TRBJ2-5,TRBD1,CASSLSGQGVGETQYF,TGTGCCAGCAGCTTGTCGGGACAGGGGGTCGGGGAGACCCAGTACTTC
NA,TRBV4-2,TRBJ2-6,TRBD1,CASSRRTSGQGNSGANVLTF,TGTGCCAGCAGCCGCCGAACTTCGGGACAGGGGAACTCTGGGGCCAACGTCCTGACTTTC
NA,TRBV5-1,TRBJ2-3,TRBD2,CASSLAGLAGVRTDTQYF,TGCGCCAGCAGCTTGGCCGGACTAGCGGGAGTAAGAACAGATACGCAGTATTTT
NA,TRBV10-3,TRBJ2-7,TRBD2,CAISSGIAGSYEQYF,TGTGCCATCAGTTCCGGGATAGCGGGATCCTACGAGCAGTACTTC
NA,TRBV4-2,TRBJ2-2,NA,CASSQELQGSTGELFF,TGTGCCAGCAGCCAAGAATTGCAGGGGTCCACCGGGGAGCTGTTTTTT
few,TRBV28,TRBJ2-3,NA,CASSYPLGPDTTTTDTQYF,TGTGCCAGCAGTTACCCCCTAGGCCCAGACACGACTACCACAGATACGCAGTATTTT
once,TRBV4-3,TRBJ2-5,NA,CASSQGRGETQYF,TGCGCCAGCAGCCAAGGAAGGGGGGAGACCCAGTACTTC
NA,TRBV4-3,TRBJ2-5,NA,CASSQGQEATQYF,TGCGCCAGCAGCCAAGGGCAGGAGGCGACCCAGTACTTC
NA,TRBV18,TRBJ1-5,NA,CASSSGGVNQPQHF,TGTGCCAGCTCATCTGGGGGGGTGAATCAGCCCCAGCATTTT
NA,TRBV7-2,TRBJ2-3,TRBD2,CASSLKGLAGFTDTQYF,TGTGCCAGCAGCTTAAAGGGACTAGCGGGGTTCACAGATACGCAGTATTTT
NA,TRBV23-1,TRBJ1-2,NA,CASSERDSPGYYGYTF,TGCGCCAGCAGCGAACGCGATTCCCCAGGGTACTATGGCTACACCTTC
NA,TRBV4-3,TRBJ1-2,TRBD1,CASSQEVGQGYYGYTF,TGCGCCAGCAGCCAAGAAGTAGGACAGGGTTACTATGGCTACACCTTC
NA,TRBV27,TRBJ1-2,TRBD1,CASSSQGPYGYTF,TGTGCCAGCAGTTCACAGGGGCCCTATGGCTACACCTTC
NA,TRBV11-2,TRBJ2-7,TRBD1,CASSSRSWTGEIEQYF,TGTGCCAGCAGCTCCCGCAGCTGGACAGGGGAAATCGAGCAGTACTTC
NA,TRBV7-2,TRBJ2-2,TRBD2,CASSLVSGGRNTGELFF,TGTGCCAGCAGCTTAGTGTCGGGGGGGCGGAACACCGGGGAGCTGTTTTTT
NA,TRBV10-3,TRBJ2-1,TRBD2,CAISALAVEGSYNEQFF,TGTGCCATCAGTGCTCTAGCGGTAGAGGGCTCCTACAATGAGCAGTTCTTC
NA,TRBV4-3,TRBJ1-5,NA,CASSQDRRGVRSPQHF,TGCGCCAGCAGCCAAGATAGGCGCGGGGTCCGGAGTCCCCAGCATTTT
NA,TRBV19,TRBJ2-1,TRBD1,CASSMDREIYNEQFF,TGTGCCAGTAGTATGGACAGGGAAATCTACAATGAGCAGTTCTTC
NA,TRBV25-1,TRBJ2-7,NA,CASSDPSYEQYF,TGTGCCAGCAGTGACCCTTCCTACGAGCAGTACTTC
NA,TRBV9,TRBJ2-1,NA,CASSVAGGHPYNEQFF,TGTGCCAGCAGCGTAGCTGGGGGCCACCCCTACAATGAGCAGTTCTTC
NA,TRBV10-1,TRBJ2-1,TRBD2,CASTDPLAGPYNEQFF,TGCGCCAGCACTGACCCACTAGCGGGGCCTTACAATGAGCAGTTCTTC
NA,TRBV11-3,TRBJ2-1,TRBD2,CASSSIGTSGSEQFF,TGTGCCAGCAGCTCAATCGGGACTAGCGGGAGTGAGCAGTTCTTC
NA,TRBV18,TRBJ1-5,TRBD1,CASSPDRESQPQHF,TGTGCCAGCTCACCAGACAGGGAATCTCAGCCCCAGCATTTT
NA,TRBV5-5,TRBJ2-7,NA,CASIVGQGPYEQYF,TGTGCCAGTATCGTAGGGCAGGGGCCCTACGAGCAGTACTTC
NA,TRBV28,TRBJ2-7,TRBD1,CASSLFGDRAPYEQYF,TGTGCCAGCAGTTTGTTCGGGGACAGGGCACCCTACGAGCAGTACTTC